A selection of T cell receptor beta chains follows, all from one sample in a study of OX40 agonist ivuxolimab in advanced cancers. Sequencing was performed with immunoSEQ multiplex PCR; in TCRdb, only in-frame clones are kept and a portion is missing. Here the sample spans tens of thousands of clones, around 85% being singletons. This material consisted of CD4+ or CD8+ T cells sorted from blood, taken in a trial of the OX40 agonist ivuxolimab. These receptors came from an adult with an advanced solid tumor such as melanoma, head and neck, liver or kidney cancer. The CDR3 runs from the conserved cysteine through the conserved F or W. D genes are given only for firm matches. The listing skips clone size in some rows; elsewhere it reads once, few, many or a size class.

CDR3 protein: CATSSRLQETQYF
CDR3 DNA: TGTGCCACCAGCAGTAGGTTACAAGAGACCCAGTACTTC
J gene: TRBJ2-5
V gene: TRBV15
D gene: -
clone size: -

CDR3 protein: CASNRDRSHGYTF
CDR3 DNA: TGTGCCAGCAATCGGGACAGGAGTCATGGCTACACCTTC
J gene: TRBJ1-2
V gene: TRBV7-9
D gene: TRBD1
clone size: few

CDR3 protein: CASSLRGLRGETQYF
CDR3 DNA: TGTGCCAGCAGCTTAAGGGGACTAAGGGGGGAGACCCAGTACTTC
J gene: TRBJ2-5
V gene: TRBV7-3
D gene: -
clone size: -

CDR3 protein: CASSDKDRGNQPQHF
CDR3 DNA: TGTGCCAGCAGTGATAAGGATAGGGGGAATCAGCCCCAGCATTTT
J gene: TRBJ1-5
V gene: TRBV6-1
D gene: -
clone size: -

CDR3 protein: CASSIGGRGLSMNTEAFF
CDR3 DNA: TGTGCCAGTAGTATAGGAGGCAGGGGGCTTTCAATGAACACTGAAGCTTTCTTT
J gene: TRBJ1-1
V gene: TRBV19
D gene: TRBD1
clone size: -

CDR3 protein: CASRWDLNTEAFF
CDR3 DNA: TGCGCCAGCAGGTGGGACCTGAACACTGAAGCTTTCTTT
J gene: TRBJ1-1
V gene: TRBV5-1
D gene: -
clone size: -

CDR3 protein: CASSGTSGGFQETQYF
CDR3 DNA: TGTGCCAGCAGCGGGACTAGCGGGGGGTTCCAAGAGACCCAGTACTTC
J gene: TRBJ2-5
V gene: TRBV7-9
D gene: TRBD2
clone size: -

CDR3 protein: CASSLLRAGQFF
CDR3 DNA: TGTGCCAGCAGTTTACTTCGAGCGGGACAGTTCTTC
J gene: TRBJ2-1
V gene: TRBV28
D gene: TRBD2
clone size: once

CDR3 protein: CASSVATSGMGDIQYF
CDR3 DNA: TGTGCCAGCAGCGTAGCAACTAGCGGGATGGGTGACATTCAGTACTTC
J gene: TRBJ2-4
V gene: TRBV9
D gene: TRBD2
clone size: -

CDR3 protein: CASSFPGQGGQTQYF
CDR3 DNA: TGTGCCAGCAGCTTCCCGGGACAGGGGGGGCAGACCCAGTACTTC
J gene: TRBJ2-5
V gene: TRBV7-2
D gene: TRBD1
clone size: -

CDR3 protein: CASSQGFLNTEAFF
CDR3 DNA: TGTGCCAGCAGCCAAGGGTTTCTTAACACTGAAGCTTTCTTT
J gene: TRBJ1-1
V gene: TRBV14
D gene: -
clone size: -

CDR3 protein: CASSDGFGVKLFF
CDR3 DNA: TGTGCCAGCAGTGATGGTTTCGGAGTAAAACTGTTTTTT
J gene: TRBJ1-4
V gene: TRBV2
D gene: -
clone size: -

CDR3 protein: CASSLLGTTPNEQFF
CDR3 DNA: TGTGCCAGCAGCTTACTGGGGACTACACCAAATGAGCAGTTCTTC
J gene: TRBJ2-1
V gene: TRBV7-2
D gene: TRBD2
clone size: -

CDR3 protein: CASSPTSHYEQYF
CDR3 DNA: TGTGCCAGCAGCCCCACTAGCCACTACGAGCAGTACTTC
J gene: TRBJ2-7
V gene: TRBV28
D gene: -
clone size: -

CDR3 protein: CASSPGPMGQPQHF
CDR3 DNA: TGTGCCAGCAGCCCGGGACCGATGGGGCAGCCCCAGCATTTT
J gene: TRBJ1-5
V gene: TRBV5-6
D gene: -
clone size: once

CDR3 protein: CASARAAGEKLFF
CDR3 DNA: TGTGCCAGCGCGAGGGCGGCAGGTGAAAAACTGTTTTTT
J gene: TRBJ1-4
V gene: TRBV11-3
D gene: -
clone size: once

CDR3 protein: CASSEFGTGSYEQYF
CDR3 DNA: TGCGCCAGCAGTGAGTTCGGGACAGGATCCTACGAGCAGTACTTC
J gene: TRBJ2-7
V gene: TRBV10-1
D gene: TRBD1
clone size: -

CDR3 protein: CASSYGTGGNTIYF
CDR3 DNA: TGTGCCAGCAGTTACGGGACAGGGGGAAACACCATATATTTT
J gene: TRBJ1-3
V gene: TRBV6-5
D gene: TRBD1
clone size: -

CDR3 protein: CAWFRGMNTEAFF
CDR3 DNA: TGTGCCTGGTTCAGGGGGATGAACACTGAAGCTTTCTTT
J gene: TRBJ1-1
V gene: TRBV30
D gene: TRBD1
clone size: few

CDR3 protein: CASSEVPTGVRNSPLHF
CDR3 DNA: TGCGCCAGCAGCGAAGTCCCGACAGGGGTACGAAATTCACCCCTCCACTTT
J gene: TRBJ1-6
V gene: TRBV4-3
D gene: TRBD1
clone size: -

CDR3 protein: CASKVGAAGGYTF
CDR3 DNA: TGTGCCAGCAAAGTCGGGGCAGCCGGCGGCTACACCTTC
J gene: TRBJ1-2
V gene: TRBV6-1
D gene: -
clone size: -

CDR3 protein: CAWSADRGASNTGELFF
CDR3 DNA: TGTGCCTGGAGTGCCGACAGGGGGGCTTCGAACACCGGGGAGCTGTTTTTT
J gene: TRBJ2-2
V gene: TRBV30
D gene: TRBD1
clone size: -

CDR3 protein: CASGEGGTEAFF
CDR3 DNA: TGTGCCAGCGGTGAGGGGGGCACTGAAGCTTTCTTT
J gene: TRBJ1-1
V gene: TRBV9
D gene: -
clone size: -

CDR3 protein: CASSQDPSGGADTQYF
CDR3 DNA: TGCGCCAGCAGCCAAGACCCCTCGGGGGGGGCAGATACGCAGTATTTT
J gene: TRBJ2-3
V gene: TRBV4-3
D gene: TRBD2
clone size: -

CDR3 protein: CASSRPSGTSYEQYF
CDR3 DNA: TGTGCCAGCTCCCGGCCGAGCGGGACCTCCTACGAGCAGTACTTC
J gene: TRBJ2-7
V gene: TRBV6-6
D gene: TRBD2
clone size: -

CDR3 protein: CASMMRAGTGELFF
CDR3 DNA: TGTGCCAGCATGATGAGAGCGGGCACCGGGGAGCTGTTTTTT
J gene: TRBJ2-2
V gene: TRBV6-1
D gene: -
clone size: many

CDR3 protein: CASSYPGRNYGYTF
CDR3 DNA: TGTGCCAGCAGCTACCCGGGGCGCAACTATGGCTACACCTTC
J gene: TRBJ1-2
V gene: TRBV5-4
D gene: -
clone size: -

CDR3 protein: CAWRKGYVGNEQFF
CDR3 DNA: TGTGCCTGGAGGAAGGGCTACGTGGGGAATGAGCAGTTCTTC
J gene: TRBJ2-1
V gene: TRBV30
D gene: -
clone size: -

CDR3 protein: CASSLTQGVGETQYF
CDR3 DNA: TGTGCCAGCAGCTTAACTCAGGGGGTAGGGGAGACCCAGTACTTC
J gene: TRBJ2-5
V gene: TRBV7-9
D gene: TRBD1
clone size: -

CDR3 protein: CASSPRLEETQYF
CDR3 DNA: TGTGCCAGCTCACCGAGACTAGAAGAGACCCAGTACTTC
J gene: TRBJ2-5
V gene: TRBV18
D gene: -
clone size: once

CDR3 protein: CASSLGPSTGELFF
CDR3 DNA: TGTGCCAGCAGCTTAGGCCCCTCCACCGGGGAGCTGTTTTTT
J gene: TRBJ2-2
V gene: TRBV7-3
D gene: -
clone size: -

CDR3 protein: CASSPGQGHYGYTF
CDR3 DNA: TGTGCCAGCAGTCCCGGACAGGGTCACTATGGCTACACCTTC
J gene: TRBJ1-2
V gene: TRBV6-5
D gene: TRBD1
clone size: few

CDR3 protein: CASSHKGQGLSPQHF
CDR3 DNA: TGTGCCAGCAGTCACAAAGGACAGGGCCTATCGCCCCAGCATTTT
J gene: TRBJ1-5
V gene: TRBV6-1
D gene: TRBD1
clone size: -